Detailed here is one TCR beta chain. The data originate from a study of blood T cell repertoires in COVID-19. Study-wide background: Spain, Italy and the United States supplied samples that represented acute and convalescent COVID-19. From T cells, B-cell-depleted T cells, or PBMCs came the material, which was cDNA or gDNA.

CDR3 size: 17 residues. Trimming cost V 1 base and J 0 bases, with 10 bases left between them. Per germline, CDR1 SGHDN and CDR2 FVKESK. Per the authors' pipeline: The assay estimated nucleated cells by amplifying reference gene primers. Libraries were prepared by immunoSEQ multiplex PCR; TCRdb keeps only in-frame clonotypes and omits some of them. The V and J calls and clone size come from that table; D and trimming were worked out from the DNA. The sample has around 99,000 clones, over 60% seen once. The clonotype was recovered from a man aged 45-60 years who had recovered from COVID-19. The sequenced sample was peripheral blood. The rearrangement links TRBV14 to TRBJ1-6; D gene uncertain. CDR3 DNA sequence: TGTGCCAGCAGCCAAGTTCAGTTCAGCTCCTATAATTCACCCCTCCACTTT. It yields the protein CASSQVQFSSYNSPLHF.